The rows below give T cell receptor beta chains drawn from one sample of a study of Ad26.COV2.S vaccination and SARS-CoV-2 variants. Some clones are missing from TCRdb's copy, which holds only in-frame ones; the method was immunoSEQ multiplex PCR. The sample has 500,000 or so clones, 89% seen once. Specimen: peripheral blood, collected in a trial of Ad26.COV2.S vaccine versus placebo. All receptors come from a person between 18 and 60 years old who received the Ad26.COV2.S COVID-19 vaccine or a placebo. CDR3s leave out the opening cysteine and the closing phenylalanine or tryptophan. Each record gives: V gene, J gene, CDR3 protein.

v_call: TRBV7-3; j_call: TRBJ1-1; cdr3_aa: ASSLSRNTEAF
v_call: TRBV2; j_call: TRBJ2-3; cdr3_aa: ATSLAGVTDTQY
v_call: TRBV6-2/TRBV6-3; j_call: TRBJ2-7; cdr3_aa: ASSNSAYEQY
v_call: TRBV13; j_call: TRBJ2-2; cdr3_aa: ASSLEPRTSGSLVNTGELF
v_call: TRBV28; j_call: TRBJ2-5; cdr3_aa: ASSLDAFWTQY
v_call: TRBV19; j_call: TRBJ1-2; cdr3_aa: ASSPDVGLRFGYT
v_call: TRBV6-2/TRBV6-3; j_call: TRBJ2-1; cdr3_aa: ASSYDGNDNEQF
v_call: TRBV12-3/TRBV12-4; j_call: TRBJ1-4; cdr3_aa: ASSPTGEIRLF
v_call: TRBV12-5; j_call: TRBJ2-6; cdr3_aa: ASAIGDSGANVLT
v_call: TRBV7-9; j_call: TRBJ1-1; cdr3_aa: ASSLARDRGTEAF
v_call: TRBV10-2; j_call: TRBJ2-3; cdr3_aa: ASSGLLAMSTDTQY
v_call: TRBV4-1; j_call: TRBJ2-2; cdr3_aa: ASSPLSWTGELF
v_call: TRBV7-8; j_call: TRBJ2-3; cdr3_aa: ASSPTYTDTQY
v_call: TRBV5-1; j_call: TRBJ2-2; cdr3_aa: ASSPGEGASSGELF
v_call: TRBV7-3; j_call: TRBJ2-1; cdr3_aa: ASSPSSYNEQF